This T cell receptor (beta chain) was captured by sequencing in a study of shared clonotypes between healthy human individuals. V shed 5 bases and J 5 bases; nucleotides not matched to a gene: 7. This CDR3 contains 14 residues. The germline V gene has CDR1 MNHEY and CDR2 SVGAGI. The protocol was immunoSEQ multiplex PCR, while the TCRdb copy is restricted to in-frame clones and leaves out a portion. In the table there are around 940,000 clones, approximately 80% of which are singletons. This rearrangement joins TRBV6-5 to TRBJ1-2, with 8 bases that match TRBD1. The TCR originated in a man in his late teens or twenties in good health. Sequencing was done on a sample of memory CD4+ T cells sorted from blood. Indicated subset: CD45RA-negative fraction. CDR3 loop: CASSDSDRGYGYTF. The DNA of the CDR3 is TGTGCCAGCAGTGATTCCGACAGGGGTTATGGCTACACCTTC.